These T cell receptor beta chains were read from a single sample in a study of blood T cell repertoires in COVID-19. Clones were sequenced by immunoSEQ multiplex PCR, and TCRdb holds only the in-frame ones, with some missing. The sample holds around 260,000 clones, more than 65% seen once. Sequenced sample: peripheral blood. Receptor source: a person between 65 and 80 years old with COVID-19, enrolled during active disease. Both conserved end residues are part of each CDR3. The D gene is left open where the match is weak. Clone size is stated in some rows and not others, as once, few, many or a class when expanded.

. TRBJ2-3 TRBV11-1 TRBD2 CASSGTNSDTQYF TGTGCCAGCAGCGGGACTAACAGTGATACGCAGTATTTT
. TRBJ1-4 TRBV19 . CASRQGREKLFF TGTGCCAGTCGCCAGGGGAGAGAAAAACTGTTTTTT
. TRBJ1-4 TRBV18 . CASSPPNRPNEKLFF TGTGCCAGCTCACCACCCAACAGACCTAATGAAAAACTGTTTTTT
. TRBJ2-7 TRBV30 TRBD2 CAWNRGGAGGYEQYF TGTGCCTGGAATCGGGGAGGAGCGGGAGGCTACGAGCAGTACTTC
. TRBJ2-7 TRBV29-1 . CSVGSGSSYEQYF TGCAGCGTTGGGAGCGGGTCCTCTTACGAGCAGTACTTC
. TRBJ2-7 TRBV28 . CASSREAGGRKYF TGTGCCAGCAGCCGGGAAGCGGGCGGCCGGAAGTACTTC
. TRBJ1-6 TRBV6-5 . CASSYQGTGLHF TGTGCCAGCAGTTACCAAGGGACTGGCCTCCACTTT
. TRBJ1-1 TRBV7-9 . CASSPRQYGTEAFF TGTGCCAGCAGCCCCCGACAGTATGGCACTGAAGCTTTCTTT
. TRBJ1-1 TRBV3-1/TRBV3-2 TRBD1 CASEGKGGTNTEAFF TGTGCCAGCGAAGGAAAAGGGGGCACGAACACTGAAGCTTTCTTT
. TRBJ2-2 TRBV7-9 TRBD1 CASSQGQAVNTGELFF TGTGCCAGCAGCCAGGGACAGGCGGTAAACACCGGGGAGCTGTTTTTT
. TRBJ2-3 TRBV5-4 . CASSLEGLGTQYF TGTGCCAGCAGCTTGGAGGGGTTGGGCACGCAGTATTTT
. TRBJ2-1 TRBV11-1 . CASRPAGTALVEQFF TGTGCCAGCAGGCCCGCCGGGACTGCTCTCGTTGAGCAGTTCTTC
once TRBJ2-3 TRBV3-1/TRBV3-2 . CASSQELEASTDTQYF TGTGCCAGCAGCCAAGAGCTTGAAGCTAGCACAGATACGCAGTATTTT
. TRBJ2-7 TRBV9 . CASSVAGSGYEQYF TGTGCCAGCAGCGTAGCGGGTTCGGGATACGAGCAGTACTTC
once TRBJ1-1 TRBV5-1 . CASSVQGQNTEAFF TGCGCCAGCAGCGTCCAGGGGCAGAACACTGAAGCTTTCTTT
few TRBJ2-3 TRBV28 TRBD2 CASSLGAGARSTDTQYF TGTGCCAGCAGTTTAGGAGCGGGGGCCCGGAGCACAGATACGCAGTATTTT
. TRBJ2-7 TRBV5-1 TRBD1 CASSRRDRGYEQYF TGCGCCAGCAGCCGCCGGGACAGGGGATACGAGCAGTACTTC
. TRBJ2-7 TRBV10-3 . CAISDISYEQYF TGTGCCATCTCAGACATTTCCTACGAGCAGTACTTC
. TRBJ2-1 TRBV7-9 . CASSPGVEQFF TGTGCCAGCAGCCCAGGGGTTGAGCAGTTCTTC
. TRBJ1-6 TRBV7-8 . CASSLLVQGKGSPLHF TGTGCCAGCAGCTTATTGGTACAGGGAAAAGGTTCACCCCTCCACTTT
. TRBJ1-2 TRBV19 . CASSIFRGIGYGYTF TGTGCCAGTAGTATATTTCGAGGGATCGGCTATGGCTACACCTTC
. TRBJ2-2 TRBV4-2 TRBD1 CASSQLGQGIGELFF TGTGCCAGCAGCCAATTGGGACAGGGGATCGGGGAGCTGTTTTTT
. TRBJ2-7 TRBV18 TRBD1 CASSPPGQPFYEQYF TGTGCCAGCTCACCACCGGGACAGCCTTTCTACGAGCAGTACTTC
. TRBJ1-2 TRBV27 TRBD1 CASRERDRGSGYTF TGTGCCAGCAGAGAACGGGACAGGGGGTCTGGCTACACCTTC
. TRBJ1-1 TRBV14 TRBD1 CASSKQGLQNTEAFF TGTGCCAGCAGCAAACAGGGGTTACAGAACACTGAAGCTTTCTTT
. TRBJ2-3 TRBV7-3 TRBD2 CASSLRRGGHTDTQYF TGTGCCAGCAGCTTAAGGCGGGGGGGCCACACAGATACGCAGTATTTT
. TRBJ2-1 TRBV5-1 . CASSLVASGELTYNEQFF TGCGCCAGCAGCTTGGTGGCTTCCGGAGAGCTAACGTACAATGAGCAGTTCTTC
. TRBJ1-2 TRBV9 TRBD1 CASSARDRGFGYTF TGTGCCAGCAGCGCCCGGGACAGGGGTTTTGGCTACACCTTC
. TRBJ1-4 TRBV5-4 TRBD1 CASSPGTGGDDEKLFF TGTGCCAGCAGCCCCGGGACAGGGGGCGATGATGAAAAACTGTTTTTT
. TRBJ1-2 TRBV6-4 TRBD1 CASREVWGQGAFYGYTF TGTGCCAGCAGGGAAGTGTGGGGACAGGGGGCGTTTTATGGCTACACCTTC
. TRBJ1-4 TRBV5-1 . CASTPKGGGDEKLFF TGCGCCAGCACTCCAAAGGGAGGGGGGGATGAAAAACTGTTTTTT
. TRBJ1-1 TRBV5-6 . CASSLRTDLFRNTEAFF TGTGCCAGCAGCCTCCGGACAGATTTGTTCAGGAACACTGAAGCTTTCTTT
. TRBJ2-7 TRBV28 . CASSSDSASSYEQYF TGTGCCAGCAGTTCGGACAGTGCCAGCTCCTACGAGCAGTACTTC
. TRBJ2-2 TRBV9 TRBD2 CASSGLGTGLAGTGELFF TGTGCCAGCAGTGGACTAGGCACGGGGCTAGCGGGCACCGGGGAGCTGTTTTTT
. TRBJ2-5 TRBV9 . CASSVEWQRTETQYF TGTGCCAGCAGCGTAGAGTGGCAGCGGACAGAGACCCAGTACTTC
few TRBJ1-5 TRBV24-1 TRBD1 CATSDEGHGTGTSQPQHF TGTGCCACCAGTGATGAAGGTCACGGGACAGGGACCTCTCAGCCCCAGCATTTT
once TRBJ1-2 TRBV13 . CASNPRGKQRGYTF TGTGCCAGCAACCCCCGCGGGAAGCAGCGTGGCTACACCTTC
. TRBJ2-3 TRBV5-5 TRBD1 CASSLKFSGQGTDTQYF TGTGCCAGCAGCTTGAAGTTTAGTGGACAGGGCACAGATACGCAGTATTTT
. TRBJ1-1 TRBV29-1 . CSASRGNTEAFF TGCAGCGCCTCGCGGGGAAACACTGAAGCTTTCTTT
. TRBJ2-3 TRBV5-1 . CASSLEAITDTQYF TGCGCCAGCAGCTTGGAAGCGATCACAGATACGCAGTATTTT
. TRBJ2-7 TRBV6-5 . CATVGQTGSYEQYF TGTGCCACCGTCGGACAGACAGGCTCCTACGAGCAGTACTTC
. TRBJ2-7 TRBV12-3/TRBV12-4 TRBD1 CASSTGDSYEQYF TGTGCCAGCAGTACAGGGGACTCCTACGAGCAGTACTTC
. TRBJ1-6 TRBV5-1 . CASSPQGYNSPLHF TGCGCCAGCAGCCCACAGGGTTATAATTCACCCCTCCACTTT
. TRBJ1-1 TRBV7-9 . CASSLDGGLKAEAFF TGTGCCAGCAGCTTAGACGGGGGGCTTAAGGCTGAAGCTTTCTTT
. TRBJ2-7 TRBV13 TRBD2 CASSLLGRGEGEQYF TGTGCCAGCAGCCTCTTGGGGAGGGGCGAAGGAGAGCAGTACTTC
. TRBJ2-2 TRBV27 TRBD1 CASSRTGSGELFF TGTGCCAGCAGTCGGACAGGGAGCGGGGAGCTGTTTTTT
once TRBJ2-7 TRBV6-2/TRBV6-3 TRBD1 CASSYSDRVYEQYF TGTGCCAGCAGTTACTCCGACAGGGTCTACGAGCAGTACTTC
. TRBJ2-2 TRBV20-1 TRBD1 CSASFQGAATGELFF TGCAGTGCCAGTTTCCAGGGGGCGGCCACCGGGGAGCTGTTTTTT
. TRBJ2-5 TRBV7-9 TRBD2 CASSLVRGAGAETQYF TGTGCCAGCAGCTTAGTAAGAGGAGCGGGGGCTGAGACCCAGTACTTC
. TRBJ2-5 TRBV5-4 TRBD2 CASSSIDSGGQETQYF TGTGCCAGCAGCTCCATAGATAGCGGGGGACAAGAGACCCAGTACTTC
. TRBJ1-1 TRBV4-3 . CASSQDVGRGAGEAFF TGCGCCAGCAGCCAAGACGTGGGGCGGGGGGCCGGTGAAGCTTTCTTT
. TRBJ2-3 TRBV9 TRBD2 CASSVEAGGPFGTDTQYF TGTGCCAGCAGCGTAGAGGCGGGAGGGCCATTTGGCACAGATACGCAGTATTTT
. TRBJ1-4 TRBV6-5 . CASTRQVATNEKLFF TGTGCCAGCACTAGACAGGTCGCAACTAATGAAAAACTGTTTTTT
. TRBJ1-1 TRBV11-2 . CASTYDSYTEAFF TGTGCCAGCACCTACGACAGCTACACTGAAGCTTTCTTT